This T cell receptor beta chain stems from a study of blood T cell repertoires in COVID-19. Libraries were prepared by immunoSEQ multiplex PCR; TCRdb keeps only in-frame clonotypes and omits some of them. Counted here are approximately 74,000 clones, more than 75% occurring once; the ten biggest clones make up 1.2%. Germline CDR1 is SGHRS and CDR2 is YFSETQ. The ends lost 4 bases at V and 5 bases at J; junction bases unmatched: 7. This CDR3 is 15 amino acids long. This receptor was obtained from a woman in her sixties with acute or convalescent COVID-19. Sequencing used peripheral blood. This sequence joins TRBV5-1 and TRBJ2-5; TRBD1 aligns across 11 bases. The CDR3 is CASSLGTGGKETQYF. Written as DNA, the CDR3 is TGCGCCAGCAGCCTGGGGACAGGGGGTAAGGAGACCCAGTACTTC.